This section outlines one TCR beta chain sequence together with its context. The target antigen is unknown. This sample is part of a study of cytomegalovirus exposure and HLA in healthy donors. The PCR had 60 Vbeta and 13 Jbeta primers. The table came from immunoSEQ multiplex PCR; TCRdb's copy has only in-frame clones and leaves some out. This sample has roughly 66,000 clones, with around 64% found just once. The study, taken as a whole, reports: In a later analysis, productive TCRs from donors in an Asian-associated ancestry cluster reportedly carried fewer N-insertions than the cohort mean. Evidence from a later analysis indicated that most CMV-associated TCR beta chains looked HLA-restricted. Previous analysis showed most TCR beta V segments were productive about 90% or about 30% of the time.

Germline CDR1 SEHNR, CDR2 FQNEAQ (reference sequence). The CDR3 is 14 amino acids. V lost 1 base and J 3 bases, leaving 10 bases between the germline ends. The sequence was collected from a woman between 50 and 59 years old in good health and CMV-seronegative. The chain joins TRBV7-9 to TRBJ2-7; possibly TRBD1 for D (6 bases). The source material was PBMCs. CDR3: CASSLVGRGYEQYF. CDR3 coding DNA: TGTGCCAGCAGCTTAGTGGGCAGGGGCTACGAGCAGTACTTC.